Each of the 2 T cell receptor beta chains below was sequenced from the same sample in a study of spatial heterogeneity in lung cancer. Time point denoted: sample taken at primary tumor resection. Via MiXCR, TCRdb re-called the 5' RACE reads, giving one row per CDR3 protein. The top ten clones hold about two fifths of a sample with more than 80,000 distinct CDR3 sequences, around 12% of them seen once. This sample comprised PBMCs, obtained at surgery. Receptors were obtained from a male donor with early-stage non-small cell lung cancer.

The chain couples TRBV30 to TRBJ1-3; D is unclear. The V and J ends lost 1 base and 4 bases respectively, with 8 bases between them. Germline CDR1 and CDR2: GTSNPN and SVGIG (reference sequence). CDR3 size: 13 residues. The CDR3: CAWSDHFGNTIYF. CDR3 DNA sequence: TGTGCCTGGAGTGATCACTTCGGAAACACCATATATTTT.

The chain has TRBV28 and TRBJ2-3, with 9 nucleotides matching TRBD1. The V and J ends lost 11 bases and 4 bases, in that order; junction bases with no gene match: 4. The CDR3 spans 12 residues. Per the germline V gene, CDR1 is MDHEN and CDR2 is SYDVKM. DNA for the CDR3: TGTGCCGTACAGGGGGCACCAGATACGCAGTATTTT. Translation gives CAVQGAPDTQYF.